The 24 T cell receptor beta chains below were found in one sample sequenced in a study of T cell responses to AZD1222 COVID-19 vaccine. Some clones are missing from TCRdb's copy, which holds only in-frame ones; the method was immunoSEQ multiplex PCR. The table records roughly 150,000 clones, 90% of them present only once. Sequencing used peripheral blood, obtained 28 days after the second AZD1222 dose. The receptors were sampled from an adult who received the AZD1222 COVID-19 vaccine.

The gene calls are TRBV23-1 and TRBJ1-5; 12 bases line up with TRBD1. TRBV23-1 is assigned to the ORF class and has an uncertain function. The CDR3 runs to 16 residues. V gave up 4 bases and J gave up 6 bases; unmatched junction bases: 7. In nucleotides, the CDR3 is TGCGCCAGCAGTCGCACCGGGACAGGGGGCGGTCAGCCCCAGCATTTT. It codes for CASSRTGTGGGQPQHF.

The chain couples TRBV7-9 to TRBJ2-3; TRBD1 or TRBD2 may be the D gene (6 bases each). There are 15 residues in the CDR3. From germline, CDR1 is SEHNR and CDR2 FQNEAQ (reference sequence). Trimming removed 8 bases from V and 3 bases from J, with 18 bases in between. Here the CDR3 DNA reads TGTGCCAGCCGGAGGGGGGACTCGGGGACAGATACGCAGTATTTT. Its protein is CASRRGDSGTDTQYF.

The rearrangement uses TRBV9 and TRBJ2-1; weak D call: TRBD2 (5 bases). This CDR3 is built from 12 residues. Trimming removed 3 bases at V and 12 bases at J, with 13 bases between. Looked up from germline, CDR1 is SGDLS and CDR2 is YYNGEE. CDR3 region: CASSAPEGRQFF. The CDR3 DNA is TGTGCCAGCAGCGCACCTGAGGGTCGGCAGTTCTTC.

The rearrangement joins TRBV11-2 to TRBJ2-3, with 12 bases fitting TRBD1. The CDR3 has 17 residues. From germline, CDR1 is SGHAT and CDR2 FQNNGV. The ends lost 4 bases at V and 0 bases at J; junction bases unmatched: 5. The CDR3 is CASSYGTGGGSTDTQYF. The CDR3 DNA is TGTGCCAGCAGCTACGGGACAGGGGGCGGTAGCACAGATACGCAGTATTTT.

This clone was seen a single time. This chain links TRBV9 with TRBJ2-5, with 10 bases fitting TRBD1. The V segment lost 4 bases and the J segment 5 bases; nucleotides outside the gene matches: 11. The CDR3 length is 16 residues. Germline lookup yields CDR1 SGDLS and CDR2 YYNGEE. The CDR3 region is CASSPQTGGAWETQYF. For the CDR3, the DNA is TGTGCCAGCAGCCCTCAGACAGGGGGCGCCTGGGAGACCCAGTACTTC.

This CDR3 reads CASKRVIANYGYTF. CDR3 bases: TGTGCCAGCAAGAGAGTTATAGCTAACTATGGCTACACCTTC. V usage is TRBV2 and J usage is TRBJ1-2, with no clear D. This CDR3 is built from 14 residues. Trimming cost V 7 bases and J 0 bases, with 12 bases left between them. Per germline, CDR1 SNHLY and CDR2 FYNNEI. Combining the CDR3 with reference TRBV2 and TRBJ1-2 gives the whole variable domain EPEVTQTPSHQVTQMGQEVILRCVPISNHLYFYWYRQILGQKVEFLVSFYNNEISEKSEIFDDQFSVERPDGSNFTLKIRSTKLEDSAMYFCASKRVIANYGYTFGSGTRLTVV.

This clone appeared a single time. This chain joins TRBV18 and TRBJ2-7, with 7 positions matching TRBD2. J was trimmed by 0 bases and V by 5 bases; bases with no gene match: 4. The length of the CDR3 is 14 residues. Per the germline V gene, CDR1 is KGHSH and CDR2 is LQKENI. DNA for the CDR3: TGTGCCAGCTCAACCGGGGGGTCCTCCTACGAGCAGTACTTC. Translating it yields CASSTGGSSYEQYF.

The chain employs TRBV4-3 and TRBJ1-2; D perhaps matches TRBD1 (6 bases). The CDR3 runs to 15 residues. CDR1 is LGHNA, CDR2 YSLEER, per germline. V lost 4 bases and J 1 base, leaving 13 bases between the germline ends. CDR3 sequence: CASSRGQEVNYGYTF. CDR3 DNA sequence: TGCGCCAGCAGCCGGGGGCAGGAAGTTAACTATGGCTACACCTTC.

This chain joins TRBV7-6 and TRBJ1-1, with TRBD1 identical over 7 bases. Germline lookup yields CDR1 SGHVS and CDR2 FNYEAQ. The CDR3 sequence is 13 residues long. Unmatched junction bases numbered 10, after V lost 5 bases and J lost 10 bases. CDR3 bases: TGTGCCAGCAGCCCGCAGGGGGGGGTGGGAGCTTTCTTT. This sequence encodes CASSPQGGVGAFF.

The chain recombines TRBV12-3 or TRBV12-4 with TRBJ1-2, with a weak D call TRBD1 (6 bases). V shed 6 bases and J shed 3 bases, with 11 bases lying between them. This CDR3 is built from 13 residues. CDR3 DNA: TGTGCCAGCAGACCGACAGGCCACTATGGCTACACCTTC. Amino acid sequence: CASRPTGHYGYTF.

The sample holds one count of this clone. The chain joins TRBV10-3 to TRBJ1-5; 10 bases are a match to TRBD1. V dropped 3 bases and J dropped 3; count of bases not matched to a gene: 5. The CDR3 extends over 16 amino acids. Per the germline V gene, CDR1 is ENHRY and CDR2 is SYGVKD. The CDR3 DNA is TGTGCCATCAGTGACCGGGACAGGGGAACCAATCAGCCCCAGCATTTT. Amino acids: CAISDRDRGTNQPQHF.

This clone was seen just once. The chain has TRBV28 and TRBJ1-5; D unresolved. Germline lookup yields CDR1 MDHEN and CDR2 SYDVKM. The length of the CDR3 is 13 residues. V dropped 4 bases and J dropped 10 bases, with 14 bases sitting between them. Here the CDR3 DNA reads TGTGCCAGCAGTTCAGCCCCTTTGGCACCCCAGCATTTT. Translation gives CASSSAPLAPQHF.

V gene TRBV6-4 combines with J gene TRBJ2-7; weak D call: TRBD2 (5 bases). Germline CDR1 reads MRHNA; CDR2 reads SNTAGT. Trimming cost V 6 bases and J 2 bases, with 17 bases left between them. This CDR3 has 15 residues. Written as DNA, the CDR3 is TGTGCCAGCAGAGTTAGCGCCGTGCTGCCCTACGAGCAGTACTTC. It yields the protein CASRVSAVLPYEQYF.

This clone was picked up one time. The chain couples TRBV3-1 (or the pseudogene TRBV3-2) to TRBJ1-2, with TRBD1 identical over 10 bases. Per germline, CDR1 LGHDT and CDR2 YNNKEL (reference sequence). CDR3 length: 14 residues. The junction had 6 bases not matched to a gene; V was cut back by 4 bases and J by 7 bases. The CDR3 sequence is CASSPSGTGAGYTF. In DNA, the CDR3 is TGTGCCAGCAGCCCCTCCGGGACAGGGGCTGGCTACACCTTC.

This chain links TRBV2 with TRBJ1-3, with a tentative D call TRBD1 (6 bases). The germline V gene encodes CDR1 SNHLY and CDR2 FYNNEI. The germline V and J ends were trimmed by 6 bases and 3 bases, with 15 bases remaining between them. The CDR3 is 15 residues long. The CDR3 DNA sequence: TGTGCCAGCAGAACCGGGACAAGTAATGGAAACACCATATATTTT. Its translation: CASRTGTSNGNTIYF.

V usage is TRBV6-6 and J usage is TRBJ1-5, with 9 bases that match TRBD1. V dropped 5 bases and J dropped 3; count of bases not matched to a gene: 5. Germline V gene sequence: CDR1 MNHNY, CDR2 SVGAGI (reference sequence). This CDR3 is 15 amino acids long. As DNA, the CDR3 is TGTGCCAGCAGTCAAGGGACAGGGCCCAATCAGCCCCAGCATTTT. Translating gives CASSQGTGPNQPQHF.

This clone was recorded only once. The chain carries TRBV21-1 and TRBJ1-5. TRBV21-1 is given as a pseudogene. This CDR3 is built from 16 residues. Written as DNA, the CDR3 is TGTGCCAGCAGCAAAGTGGGGGGGACCATAGATCAGCCCCAGCATTTT. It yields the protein CASSKVGGTIDQPQHF.

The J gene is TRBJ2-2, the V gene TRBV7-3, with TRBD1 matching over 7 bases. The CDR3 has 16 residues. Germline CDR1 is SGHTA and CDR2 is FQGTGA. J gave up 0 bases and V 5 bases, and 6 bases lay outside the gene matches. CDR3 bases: TGTGCCAGCAGCCGGGACAGTTTCACGAACACCGGGGAGCTGTTTTTT. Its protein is CASSRDSFTNTGELFF.

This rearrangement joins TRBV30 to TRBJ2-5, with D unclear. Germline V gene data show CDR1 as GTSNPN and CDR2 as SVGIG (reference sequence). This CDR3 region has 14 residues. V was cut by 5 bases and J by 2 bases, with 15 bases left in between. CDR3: CAWVAGPKQETQYF. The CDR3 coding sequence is TGTGCCTGGGTCGCCGGACCGAAACAAGAGACCCAGTACTTC.

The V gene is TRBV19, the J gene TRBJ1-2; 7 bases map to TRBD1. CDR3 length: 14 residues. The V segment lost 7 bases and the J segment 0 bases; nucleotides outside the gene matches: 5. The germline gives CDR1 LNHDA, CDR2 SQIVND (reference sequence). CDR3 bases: TGTGCCAGTACCGACAGGGCAACTAACTATGGCTACACCTTC. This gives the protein CASTDRATNYGYTF.

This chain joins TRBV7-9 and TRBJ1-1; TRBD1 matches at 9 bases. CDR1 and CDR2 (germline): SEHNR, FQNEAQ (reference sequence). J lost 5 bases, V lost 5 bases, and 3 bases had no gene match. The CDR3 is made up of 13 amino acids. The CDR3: CASSTQGATEAFF. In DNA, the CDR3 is TGTGCCAGCAGCACACAGGGGGCTACTGAAGCTTTCTTT.

CDR3 bases: TGTGCCAGCAGCTTATTAGGCACCGGGGAGCTGTTTTTT. Translated: CASSLLGTGELFF. The J gene is TRBJ2-2, the V gene TRBV7-3; D unresolved. The CDR3 sequence is 13 residues long. V gave up 2 bases and J gave up 4 bases, with 5 bases separating them. Germline loops: CDR1 SGHTA, CDR2 FQGTGA. Supplemented by reference TRBV7-3 and TRBJ2-2, the full variable domain reads GAGVSQTPSNKVTEKGKYVELRCDPISGHTALYWYRQSLGQGPEFLIYFQGTGAADDSGLPNDRFFAVRPEGSVSTLKIQRTERGDSAVYLCASSLLGTGELFFGEGSRLTVL.

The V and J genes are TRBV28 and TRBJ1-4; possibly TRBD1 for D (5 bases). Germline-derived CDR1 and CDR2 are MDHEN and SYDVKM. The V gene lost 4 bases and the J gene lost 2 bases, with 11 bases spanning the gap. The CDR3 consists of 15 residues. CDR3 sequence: CASSSPTVTNEKLFF. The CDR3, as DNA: TGTGCCAGCAGTTCCCCGACAGTCACTAATGAAAAACTGTTTTTT.

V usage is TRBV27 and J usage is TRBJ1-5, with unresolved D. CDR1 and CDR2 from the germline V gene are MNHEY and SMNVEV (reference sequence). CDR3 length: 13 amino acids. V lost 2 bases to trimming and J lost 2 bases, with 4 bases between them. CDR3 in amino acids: CASSLSGNQPQHF. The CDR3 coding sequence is TGTGCCAGCAGTTTAAGTGGCAATCAGCCCCAGCATTTT.